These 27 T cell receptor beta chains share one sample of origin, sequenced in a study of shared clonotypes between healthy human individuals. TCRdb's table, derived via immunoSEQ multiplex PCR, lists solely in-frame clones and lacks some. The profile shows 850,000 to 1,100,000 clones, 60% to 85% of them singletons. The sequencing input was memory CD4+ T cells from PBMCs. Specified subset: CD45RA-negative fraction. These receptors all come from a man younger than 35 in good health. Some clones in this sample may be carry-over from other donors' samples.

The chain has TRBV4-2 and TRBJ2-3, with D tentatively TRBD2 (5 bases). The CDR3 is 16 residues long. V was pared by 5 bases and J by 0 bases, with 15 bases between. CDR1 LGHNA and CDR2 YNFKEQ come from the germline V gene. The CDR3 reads CASSVWTVTSTDTQYF. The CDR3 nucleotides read TGTGCCAGCAGCGTATGGACTGTTACTAGCACAGATACGCAGTATTTT.

The CDR3 nucleotides read TGTGCCAGCATTTCATCTAGTTGGGGCTACAATGAGCAGTTCTTC. Encoded protein: CASISSSWGYNEQFF. V and J are TRBV28 and TRBJ2-1, with D unclear. This CDR3 spans 15 amino acids. With 7 bases removed from V and 3 bases from J, the gap between germline ends came to 16 bases. The V gene's germline CDR1 is MDHEN and CDR2 SYDVKM.

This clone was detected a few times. The CDR3 loop reads CASSPGRSSAKETQYF. The CDR3 DNA reads TGTGCCAGCAGCCCGGGAAGGTCTAGCGCCAAAGAGACCCAGTACTTC. The chain employs TRBV7-2 and TRBJ2-5; maybe TRBD2 (6 bases). V dropped 5 bases and J dropped 3 bases, with 19 bases sitting between them. CDR1 SGHTA and CDR2 FQGNSA come from the germline V gene. The CDR3 is 16 amino acids.

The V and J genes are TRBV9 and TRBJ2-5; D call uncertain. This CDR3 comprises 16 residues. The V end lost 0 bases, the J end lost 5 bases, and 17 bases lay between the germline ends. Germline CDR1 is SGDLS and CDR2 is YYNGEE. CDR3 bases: TGTGCCAGCAGCGTAGGATTCAGTTACGCCGGGGAGACCCAGTACTTC. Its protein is CASSVGFSYAGETQYF.

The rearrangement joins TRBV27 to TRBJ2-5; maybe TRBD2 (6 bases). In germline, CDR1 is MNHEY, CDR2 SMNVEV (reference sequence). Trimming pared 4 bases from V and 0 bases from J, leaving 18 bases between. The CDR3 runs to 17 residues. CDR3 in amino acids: CASSWSRRGSYQETQYF. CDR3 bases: TGTGCCAGCAGTTGGTCAAGGCGGGGCTCGTACCAAGAGACCCAGTACTTC.

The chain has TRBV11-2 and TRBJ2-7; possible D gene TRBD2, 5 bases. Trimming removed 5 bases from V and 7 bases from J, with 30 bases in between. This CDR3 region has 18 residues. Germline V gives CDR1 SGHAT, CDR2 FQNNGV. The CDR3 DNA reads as TGTGCCAGCAGCGTACGAGGGCAGGTGGCTAGCTCCCTGGGGGAGCAGTACTTC. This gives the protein CASSVRGQVASSLGEQYF.

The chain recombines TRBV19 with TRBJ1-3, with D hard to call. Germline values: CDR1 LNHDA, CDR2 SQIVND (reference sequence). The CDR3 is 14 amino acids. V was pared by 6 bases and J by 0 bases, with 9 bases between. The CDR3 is CASRMRSSGNTIYF. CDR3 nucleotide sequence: TGTGCCAGTAGGATGAGGAGCTCTGGAAACACCATATATTTT.

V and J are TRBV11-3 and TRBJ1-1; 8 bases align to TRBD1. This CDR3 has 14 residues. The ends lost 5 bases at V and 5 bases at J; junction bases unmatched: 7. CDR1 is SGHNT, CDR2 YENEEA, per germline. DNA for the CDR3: TGTGCCAGCAGCAAGACAGGGGTTAATACTGAAGCTTTCTTT. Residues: CASSKTGVNTEAFF.

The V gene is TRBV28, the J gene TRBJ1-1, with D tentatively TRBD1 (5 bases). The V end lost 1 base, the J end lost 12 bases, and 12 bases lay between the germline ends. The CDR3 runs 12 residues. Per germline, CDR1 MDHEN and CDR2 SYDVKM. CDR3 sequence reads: CASSLLSGASFF. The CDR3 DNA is TGTGCCAGCAGTTTATTATCCGGGGCGTCTTTCTTT.

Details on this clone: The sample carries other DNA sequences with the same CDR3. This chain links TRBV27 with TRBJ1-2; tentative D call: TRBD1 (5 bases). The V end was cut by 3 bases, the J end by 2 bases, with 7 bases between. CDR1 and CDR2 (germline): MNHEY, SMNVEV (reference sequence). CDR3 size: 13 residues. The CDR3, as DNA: TGTGCCAGCAGTTTCGGACAAAACTATGGCTACACCTTC. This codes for CASSFGQNYGYTF.

The CDR3 DNA sequence: TGTGCCAGCAGCGTAGCTACTGGAGGGGTCACTGAAGCTTTCTTT. It specifies CASSVATGGVTEAFF. The chain combines TRBV9 with TRBJ1-1; the D gene is possibly TRBD1 (5 bases). Looked up from germline, CDR1 is SGDLS and CDR2 is YYNGEE. There are 15 residues in the CDR3. Trimming removed 0 bases at V and 4 bases at J, with 13 bases between.

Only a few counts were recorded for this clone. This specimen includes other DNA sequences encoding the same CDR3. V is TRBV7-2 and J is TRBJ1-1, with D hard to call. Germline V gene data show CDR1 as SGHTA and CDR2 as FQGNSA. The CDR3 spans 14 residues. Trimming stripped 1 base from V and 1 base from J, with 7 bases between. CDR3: CASSLEAGNTEAFF. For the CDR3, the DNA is TGTGCCAGCAGCTTAGAGGCAGGGAACACTGAAGCTTTCTTT.

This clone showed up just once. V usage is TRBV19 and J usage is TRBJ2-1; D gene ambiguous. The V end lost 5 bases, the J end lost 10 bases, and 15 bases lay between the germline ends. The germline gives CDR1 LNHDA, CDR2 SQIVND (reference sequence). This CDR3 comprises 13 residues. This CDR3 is CASSLTRIDEQFF. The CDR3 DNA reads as TGTGCCAGTAGTCTCACCCGAATAGACGAGCAGTTCTTC.

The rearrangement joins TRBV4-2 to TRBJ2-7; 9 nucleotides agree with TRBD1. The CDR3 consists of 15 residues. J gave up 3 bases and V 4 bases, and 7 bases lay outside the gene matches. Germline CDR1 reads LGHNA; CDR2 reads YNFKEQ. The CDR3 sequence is CASSPRGQGGYEQYF. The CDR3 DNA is TGTGCCAGCAGCCCTCGGGGACAGGGTGGCTACGAGCAGTACTTC.

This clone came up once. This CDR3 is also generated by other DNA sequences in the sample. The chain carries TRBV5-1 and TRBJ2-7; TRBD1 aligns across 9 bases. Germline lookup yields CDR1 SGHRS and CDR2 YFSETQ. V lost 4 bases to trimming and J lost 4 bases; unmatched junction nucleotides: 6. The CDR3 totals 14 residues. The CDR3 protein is CASSPGQGLYEQYF. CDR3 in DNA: TGCGCCAGCAGCCCGGGACAGGGCCTATACGAGCAGTACTTC.

The CDR3 reads CASSYQQGGHNEQFF. The CDR3 DNA sequence: TGTGCCAGCAGTTACCAACAGGGGGGACACAATGAGCAGTTCTTC. V is TRBV6-6 and J is TRBJ2-1; TRBD1 matches at 8 bases. Trimming at V came to 2 bases and at J to 5 bases, leaving 5 bases not matched to a gene. CDR1 is MNHNY, CDR2 SVGAGI, per germline (reference sequence). The CDR3 spans 15 residues.

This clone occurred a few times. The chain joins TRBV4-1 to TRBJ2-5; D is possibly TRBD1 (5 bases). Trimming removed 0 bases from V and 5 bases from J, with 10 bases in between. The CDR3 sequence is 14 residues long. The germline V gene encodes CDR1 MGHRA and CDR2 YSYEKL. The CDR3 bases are TGCGCCAGCAGCCAAGATCTTTCAGGGGAGACCCAGTACTTC. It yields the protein CASSQDLSGETQYF.

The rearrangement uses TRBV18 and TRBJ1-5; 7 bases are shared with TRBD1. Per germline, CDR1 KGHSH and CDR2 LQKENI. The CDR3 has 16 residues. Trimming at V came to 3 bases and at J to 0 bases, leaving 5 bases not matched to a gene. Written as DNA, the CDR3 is TGTGCCAGCTCACCGCAGGGGGGTTTTAGCAATCAGCCCCAGCATTTT. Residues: CASSPQGGFSNQPQHF.

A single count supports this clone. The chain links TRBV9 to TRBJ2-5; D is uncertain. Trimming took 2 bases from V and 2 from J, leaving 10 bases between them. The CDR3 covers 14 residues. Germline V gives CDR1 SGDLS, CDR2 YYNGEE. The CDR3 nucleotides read TGTGCCAGCAGCGTCTTAGGCGGACAAGAGACCCAGTACTTC. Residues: CASSVLGGQETQYF.

This CDR3 reads CASRATGQDEQFF. The CDR3 DNA reads as TGTGCCAGCAGGGCGACAGGGCAGGATGAGCAGTTCTTC. V gene TRBV6-1 combines with J gene TRBJ2-1; 7 positions match TRBD1. V was clipped by 6 bases and J by 8 bases; unmatched bases: 7. Germline V gene lookup returns CDR1 MNHNS and CDR2 SASEGT. The CDR3 sequence is 13 residues long.

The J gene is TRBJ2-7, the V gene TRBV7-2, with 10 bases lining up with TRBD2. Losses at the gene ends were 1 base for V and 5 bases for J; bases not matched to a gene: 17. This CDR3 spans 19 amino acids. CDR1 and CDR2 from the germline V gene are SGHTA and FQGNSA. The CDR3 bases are TGTGCCAGCAGCTTAGTTTCTGGGGGGTCTAGCGGGAGAGGGAACGAGCAGTACTTC. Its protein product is CASSLVSGGSSGRGNEQYF.

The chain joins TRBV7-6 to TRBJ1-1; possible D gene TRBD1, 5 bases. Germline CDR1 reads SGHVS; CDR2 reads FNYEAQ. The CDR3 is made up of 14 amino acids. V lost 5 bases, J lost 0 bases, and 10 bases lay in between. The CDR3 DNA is TGTGCCAGCAGCCCCCAGACAGTGAACACTGAAGCTTTCTTT. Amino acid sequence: CASSPQTVNTEAFF.

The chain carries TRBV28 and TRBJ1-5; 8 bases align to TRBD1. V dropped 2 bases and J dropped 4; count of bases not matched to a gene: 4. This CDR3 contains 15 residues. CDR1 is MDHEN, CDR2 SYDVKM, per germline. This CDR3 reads CASSLDRGPNQPQHF. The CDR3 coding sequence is TGTGCCAGCAGTTTAGACAGGGGCCCGAATCAGCCCCAGCATTTT.

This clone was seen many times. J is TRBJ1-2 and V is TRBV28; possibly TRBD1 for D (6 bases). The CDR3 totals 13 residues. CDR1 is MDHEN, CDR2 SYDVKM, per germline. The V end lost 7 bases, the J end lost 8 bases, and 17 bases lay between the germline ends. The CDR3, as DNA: TGTGCCAGCACGAGAGTACAGGGATCGGGCTACACCTTC. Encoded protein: CASTRVQGSGYTF.

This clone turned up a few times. CDR3 sequence (DNA): TGCGCCTCAGCAATAGGGACATCTAACTATGGCTACACCTTC. Translation gives CASAIGTSNYGYTF. The chain links TRBV5-1 to TRBJ1-2; D is perhaps TRBD1 (6 bases). V dropped 10 bases and J dropped 0 bases, with 16 bases sitting between them. This CDR3 region has 14 residues. Germline lookup yields CDR1 SGHRS and CDR2 YFSETQ.

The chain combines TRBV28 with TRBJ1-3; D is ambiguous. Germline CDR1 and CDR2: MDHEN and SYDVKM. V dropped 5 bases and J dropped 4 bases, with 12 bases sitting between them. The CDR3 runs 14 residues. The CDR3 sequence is CASSGSSPGNTIYF. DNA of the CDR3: TGTGCCAGCAGTGGAAGTTCGCCGGGAAACACCATATATTTT.

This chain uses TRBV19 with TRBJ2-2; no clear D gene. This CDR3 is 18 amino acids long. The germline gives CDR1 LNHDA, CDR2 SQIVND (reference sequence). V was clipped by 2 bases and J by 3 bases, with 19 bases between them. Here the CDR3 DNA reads TGTGCCAGTAGTATAAAAGAAGTGGCAGCAGAGTACACCGGGGAGCTGTTTTTT. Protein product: CASSIKEVAAEYTGELFF.